These T cell receptor beta chains were read from a single sample in a study of blood T cell repertoires in COVID-19. Assay: immunoSEQ multiplex PCR; the TCRdb copy retains only in-frame clones and omits some. The sample includes approximately 140,000 clones, around 84% of them seen just once. The sample was peripheral blood. These receptors all come from a man between 65 and 85 years old with acute or convalescent COVID-19. Each CDR3 is given with its conserved first and last residue. The D gene is left open where the match is weak. Only part of the rows carry a size: once, few, many, or a class if the clone is expanded.

j_call: TRBJ2-5
v_call: TRBV12-3/TRBV12-4
cdr3_length: 13
clone_size: NA
d_call: NA
cdr3_nt: TGTGCCAGCAGTTTGGCTTCGCAAGAGACCCAGTACTTC
cdr3_aa: CASSLASQETQYF

j_call: TRBJ2-3
v_call: TRBV5-1
cdr3_length: 16
clone_size: NA
d_call: TRBD1
cdr3_nt: TGCGCCAGCAGCCTAAGGGTACAGGGGCTGACAGATACGCAGTATTTT
cdr3_aa: CASSLRVQGLTDTQYF

j_call: TRBJ1-5
v_call: TRBV3-1/TRBV3-2
cdr3_length: 15
clone_size: NA
d_call: NA
cdr3_nt: TGTGCCAGCAGCCAAGGTCAGGTGGGCAATCAGCCCCAGCATTTT
cdr3_aa: CASSQGQVGNQPQHF

j_call: TRBJ2-1
v_call: TRBV27
cdr3_length: 14
clone_size: NA
d_call: NA
cdr3_nt: TGTGCCAGCTCACACGGACTCACCTACAATGAGCAGTTCTTC
cdr3_aa: CASSHGLTYNEQFF

j_call: TRBJ1-2
v_call: TRBV9
cdr3_length: 13
clone_size: NA
d_call: NA
cdr3_nt: TGTGCCAGCAGCGTGACAGAGGCGGATGGCTACACCTTC
cdr3_aa: CASSVTEADGYTF

j_call: TRBJ2-3
v_call: TRBV2
cdr3_length: 12
clone_size: NA
d_call: NA
cdr3_nt: TGTGCCAGTTCGGGTACGGGGAATACGCAGTATTTT
cdr3_aa: CASSGTGNTQYF

j_call: TRBJ1-1
v_call: TRBV4-1
cdr3_length: 17
clone_size: NA
d_call: NA
cdr3_nt: TGCGCCAGCAGCCATCTAGGGGAGGGTCGGCGGAACACTGAAGCTTTCTTT
cdr3_aa: CASSHLGEGRRNTEAFF

j_call: TRBJ2-3
v_call: TRBV2
cdr3_length: 16
clone_size: NA
d_call: TRBD2
cdr3_nt: TGTGCCAGCAGTGCCCTAAAGCGGGGGGGCCCAGATACGCAGTATTTT
cdr3_aa: CASSALKRGGPDTQYF

j_call: TRBJ1-3
v_call: TRBV7-2
cdr3_length: 15
clone_size: NA
d_call: TRBD1
cdr3_nt: TGTGCCAGCAGCTGGACAGGGCACTCTGGAAACACCATATATTTT
cdr3_aa: CASSWTGHSGNTIYF

j_call: TRBJ2-1
v_call: TRBV19
cdr3_length: 19
clone_size: NA
d_call: TRBD1
cdr3_nt: TGTGCCAGTAGCGTTTGGACGGACAGGAACCAACCCCCATACAATGAGCAGTTCTTC
cdr3_aa: CASSVWTDRNQPPYNEQFF

j_call: TRBJ1-2
v_call: TRBV3-1/TRBV3-2
cdr3_length: 14
clone_size: NA
d_call: TRBD1
cdr3_nt: TGTGCCAGCAGCCAAGGGACAGGGGAGCGCGGCTACACCTTC
cdr3_aa: CASSQGTGERGYTF

j_call: TRBJ1-2
v_call: TRBV6-5
cdr3_length: 14
clone_size: NA
d_call: TRBD1
cdr3_nt: TGTGCCAGCAGGCGTACTGGACAGGACTATGGCTACACCTTC
cdr3_aa: CASRRTGQDYGYTF

j_call: TRBJ2-2
v_call: TRBV10-2
cdr3_length: 16
clone_size: NA
d_call: TRBD2
cdr3_nt: TGCGCCAGCCGGACTAGCGGGACCGCGAACACCGGGGAGCTGTTTTTT
cdr3_aa: CASRTSGTANTGELFF

j_call: TRBJ2-6
v_call: TRBV11-2
cdr3_length: 16
clone_size: NA
d_call: NA
cdr3_nt: TGTGCCAGCAGCGTTGGACAAGGGTTTGGGGCCAACGTCCTGACTTTC
cdr3_aa: CASSVGQGFGANVLTF

j_call: TRBJ1-5
v_call: TRBV5-1
cdr3_length: 16
clone_size: NA
d_call: NA
cdr3_nt: TGCGCCAGCAGCTTGGGTCATCCCGGGGGCAATCAGCCCCAGCATTTT
cdr3_aa: CASSLGHPGGNQPQHF

j_call: TRBJ2-1
v_call: TRBV11-3
cdr3_length: 17
clone_size: NA
d_call: TRBD2
cdr3_nt: TGTGCCAGCAGCCCCGGGACTAGCGGGAGGGCCTACAATGAGCAGTTCTTC
cdr3_aa: CASSPGTSGRAYNEQFF

j_call: TRBJ1-6
v_call: TRBV28
cdr3_length: 15
clone_size: NA
d_call: TRBD1
cdr3_nt: TGTGCCAGCAGTTCCCCTGGACAGGTTTTTTCACCCCTCCACTTT
cdr3_aa: CASSSPGQVFSPLHF

j_call: TRBJ2-1
v_call: TRBV6-6
cdr3_length: 16
clone_size: NA
d_call: TRBD2
cdr3_nt: TGTGCCAGCAGGAGAACGGGAGGCAAATCTATCAATGAGCAGTTCTTC
cdr3_aa: CASRRTGGKSINEQFF

j_call: TRBJ2-7
v_call: TRBV5-1
cdr3_length: 14
clone_size: NA
d_call: TRBD1
cdr3_nt: TGCGCCAGCAGCTCCGGACAGGACGCGGTCGAGCAGTACTTC
cdr3_aa: CASSSGQDAVEQYF

j_call: TRBJ2-7
v_call: TRBV3-1/TRBV3-2
cdr3_length: 12
clone_size: once
d_call: NA
cdr3_nt: TGTGCCAGCAGCCAAGACCCAGTCGAGCAGTACTTC
cdr3_aa: CASSQDPVEQYF

j_call: TRBJ1-1
v_call: TRBV10-2
cdr3_length: 15
clone_size: NA
d_call: NA
cdr3_nt: TGCGCCAGCAGCGGGGGGGACCGAGGGAACACTGAAGCTTTCTTT
cdr3_aa: CASSGGDRGNTEAFF

j_call: TRBJ1-2
v_call: TRBV5-1
cdr3_length: 14
clone_size: NA
d_call: TRBD1
cdr3_nt: TGCGCCAGCAGCTCTGACAGGGGGCAATATGGCTACACCTTC
cdr3_aa: CASSSDRGQYGYTF

j_call: TRBJ1-2
v_call: TRBV5-1
cdr3_length: 14
clone_size: NA
d_call: TRBD1
cdr3_nt: TGCGCCAGCAGCTTCGGGACAGATACCTATGGCTACACCTTC
cdr3_aa: CASSFGTDTYGYTF

j_call: TRBJ1-6
v_call: TRBV3-1/TRBV3-2
cdr3_length: 15
clone_size: once
d_call: TRBD1
cdr3_nt: TGTGCCAGCAGCCAAGTTGGGACAGGGGACTCACCCCTCCACTTT
cdr3_aa: CASSQVGTGDSPLHF

j_call: TRBJ2-7
v_call: TRBV9
cdr3_length: 15
clone_size: NA
d_call: TRBD1
cdr3_nt: TGTGCCAGCAGCATCGGACAGGACAGCTCCTACGAGCAGTACTTC
cdr3_aa: CASSIGQDSSYEQYF

j_call: TRBJ1-1
v_call: TRBV18
cdr3_length: 15
clone_size: NA
d_call: TRBD1
cdr3_nt: TGTGCCAGCTCACCACCGGCGGGACAGCAAACTGAAGCTTTCTTT
cdr3_aa: CASSPPAGQQTEAFF

j_call: TRBJ2-7
v_call: TRBV27
cdr3_length: 16
clone_size: few
d_call: TRBD1
cdr3_nt: TGTGCCAGCAGTTTAAGAGTTGGGACAGGGACCTACGAGCAGTACTTC
cdr3_aa: CASSLRVGTGTYEQYF

j_call: TRBJ2-7
v_call: TRBV5-8
cdr3_length: 17
clone_size: NA
d_call: NA
cdr3_nt: TGTGCCAGCAGCTTTTCGCGGCAGGGCAATTTTCGTAGCGAGCAGTACTTC
cdr3_aa: CASSFSRQGNFRSEQYF

j_call: TRBJ1-2
v_call: TRBV7-2
cdr3_length: 12
clone_size: NA
d_call: NA
cdr3_nt: TGTGCCAGCAGCTTTCAGGGGTATGGCTACACCTTC
cdr3_aa: CASSFQGYGYTF

j_call: TRBJ2-5
v_call: TRBV19
cdr3_length: 11
clone_size: NA
d_call: NA
cdr3_nt: TGTGCCAGTAGTCGGGAAGAGACCCAGTACTTC
cdr3_aa: CASSREETQYF

j_call: TRBJ1-2
v_call: TRBV15
cdr3_length: 14
clone_size: NA
d_call: NA
cdr3_nt: TGTGCCACCAGCAGAGTGCGGGGAGGCTATGGCTACACCTTC
cdr3_aa: CATSRVRGGYGYTF

j_call: TRBJ2-2
v_call: TRBV28
cdr3_length: 13
clone_size: NA
d_call: NA
cdr3_nt: TGTGCCAGCAGGCGGCCAGACACCGGGGAGCTGTTTTTT
cdr3_aa: CASRRPDTGELFF

j_call: TRBJ2-7
v_call: TRBV15
cdr3_length: 17
clone_size: NA
d_call: NA
cdr3_nt: TGTGCCACCAGCAGTAGTACAGGGCACAACAATCTTTACGAGCAGTACTTC
cdr3_aa: CATSSSTGHNNLYEQYF

j_call: TRBJ2-5
v_call: TRBV5-1
cdr3_length: 14
clone_size: once
d_call: NA
cdr3_nt: TGCGCCAGCAGCTTCACGGACAGCCAAGAGACCCAGTACTTC
cdr3_aa: CASSFTDSQETQYF

j_call: TRBJ1-3
v_call: TRBV2
cdr3_length: 15
clone_size: NA
d_call: NA
cdr3_nt: TGTGCCAGCAGTGTCGAAACAGGGTTATCGAGCACCATATATTTT
cdr3_aa: CASSVETGLSSTIYF

j_call: TRBJ2-5
v_call: TRBV6-5
cdr3_length: 15
clone_size: NA
d_call: TRBD2
cdr3_nt: TGTGCCAGCAGTCGGCCGGGGGGGCGATGGGAGACCCAGTACTTC
cdr3_aa: CASSRPGGRWETQYF